The next 5 T cell receptor beta chains were all read from a single sample in a study of cytomegalovirus exposure and HLA in healthy donors. PCR involved 60 Vbeta and 13 Jbeta primers. Sequenced by immunoSEQ multiplex PCR; TCRdb stores in-frame clones only, minus some. The sample has approximately 88,000 clones; around 80% are singletons. Sequenced material: PBMCs. All receptors derive from a man aged 18 to 30 in good health and CMV-seronegative.

This clone was seen just once. V gene TRBV19 combines with J gene TRBJ2-3, with 8 nucleotides matching TRBD2. The CDR3 length is 16 residues. Losses at the gene ends were 1 base for V and 0 bases for J; bases not matched to a gene: 3. The germline gives CDR1 LNHDA, CDR2 SQIVND (reference sequence). CDR3 protein: CASSIGGGGSTDTQYF. The CDR3 DNA is TGTGCCAGTAGTATAGGGGGCGGGGGGAGCACAGATACGCAGTATTTT.

The J gene is TRBJ1-5, the V gene TRBV18; unclear D gene. The germline V gene encodes CDR1 KGHSH and CDR2 LQKENI. The ends were cut back, 6 bases at V and 1 base at J, with 13 bases in the middle. CDR3 length: 15 amino acids. The CDR3, as DNA: TGTGCCAGCTCCGTCCAGCAGGCCAGCAATCAGCCCCAGCATTTT. This codes for CASSVQQASNQPQHF.

The chain links TRBV15 to TRBJ2-5; D is possibly TRBD1 (5 bases). The V gene lost 1 base and the J gene lost 5 bases, with 17 bases spanning the gap. Germline loops: CDR1 LNHNV, CDR2 YYDKDF (reference sequence). The length of the CDR3 is 16 residues. The CDR3: CATSRARQRGGETQYF. Here the CDR3 DNA reads TGTGCCACCAGCAGAGCCCGGCAAAGGGGTGGTGAGACCCAGTACTTC.

The chain joins TRBV6-5 to TRBJ1-1; the match to TRBD1 covers 8 bases. Germline CDR1 MNHEY, CDR2 SVGAGI. Trimming removed 5 bases from V and 5 bases from J; junction bases left unmatched: 10. This CDR3 has 15 amino acids. The CDR3 nucleotides read TGTGCCAGCAGTCCTCGGGACAGGTATAATACTGAAGCTTTCTTT. Its protein product is CASSPRDRYNTEAFF.

This chain uses TRBV11-2 with TRBJ2-7; D unclear. This CDR3 comprises 13 residues. Germline values: CDR1 SGHAT, CDR2 FQNNGV. Trimming left V 1 base short and J 4 bases short, with 8 bases between. CDR3 sequence reads: CASSLGLEYEQYF. The CDR3 nucleotides are TGTGCCAGCAGCTTAGGGCTAGAGTACGAGCAGTACTTC. Complete variable domain (other parts from reference TRBV11-2 and TRBJ2-7): EAGVAQSPRYKIIEKRQSVAFWCNPISGHATLYWYQQILGQGPKLLIQFQNNGVVDDSQLPKDRFSAERLKGVDSTLKIQPAKLEDSAVYLCASSLGLEYEQYFGPGTRLTVT.